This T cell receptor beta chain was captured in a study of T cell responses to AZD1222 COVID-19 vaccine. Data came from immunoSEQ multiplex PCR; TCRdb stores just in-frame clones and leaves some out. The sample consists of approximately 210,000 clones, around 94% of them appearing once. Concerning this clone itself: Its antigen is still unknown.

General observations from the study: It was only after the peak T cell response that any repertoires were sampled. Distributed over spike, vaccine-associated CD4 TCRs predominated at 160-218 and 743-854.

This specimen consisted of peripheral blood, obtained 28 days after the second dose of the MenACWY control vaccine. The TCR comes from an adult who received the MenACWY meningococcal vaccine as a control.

The CDR3 bases are TGTGCCAGCAGTCCGATCCGGGGAGCTGAAGCTTTCTTT. This translates into CASSPIRGAEAFF. This chain links TRBV25-1 with TRBJ1-1, with no clear D. The length of the CDR3 is 13 residues. Per germline, CDR1 MGHDK and CDR2 SYGVNS. Deletions cut 5 bases from V and 6 bases from J, with 13 bases between.